The source of this T cell receptor beta chain is a study of response to subunit inactivated influenza vaccine. Study observations and caveats: Only a handful of new T cells, the authors suggested, are recruited with each seasonal influenza vaccination.

MiXCR was run by TCRdb on the RT-PCR reads, yielding one entry per CDR3 protein. The sample records 200,000 to 300,000 distinct CDR3 sequences, 9.5% to 15% being singletons. CDR3 length: 13 residues. Trimming removed 2 bases at V and 8 bases at J, with 13 bases between. The germline gives CDR1 SGDLS, CDR2 YYNGEE. About this clonotype itself: Its specificity is unknown.

The sample was non-naive T cells sorted from PBMCs, taken 14 days before vaccination. This clonotype was sampled from a man aged 50 to 60 who received an inactivated influenza vaccine. The chain has TRBV9 and TRBJ1-2; TRBD1 is a possible D gene (5 bases). In DNA, the CDR3 is TGTGCCAGCAGCGTGGGTGGCAGGGCCGGCTACACCTTC. Translating gives CASSVGGRAGYTF.